This T cell receptor beta chain originates from a study of blood T cells in healthy people across ages. The V end lost 1 base, the J end lost 14 bases, and 18 bases lay between the germline ends. Per germline, CDR1 LGHNT and CDR2 FRNRAP. The CDR3 has 14 residues. This clonotype was observed a few times. Combining a sample-barcoded 5' primer with a J-beta primer mix, a second PCR ran for roughly 7 to 11 cycles. Using its own MiXCR run on the 5' RACE reads, TCRdb lists one record per CDR3 protein. The sample holds roughly 1,100,000 distinct CDR3 sequences, under 30% seen once. Extraction yielded at least 5.5 micrograms of total RNA per sample. The same data also contributed to another study, on T cells of mothers and their children. From that report: The second PCR used the M1S primer, and this primer added sample barcodes and 2-4 random nucleotides. Sequencing got over 9.5 million TCR beta CDR3 reads from each mother and several million from each child. With unrelated pairs as the comparison, related mother-child pairs had a slightly higher overlap that was not significant.

The gene calls are TRBV12-5 and TRBJ2-1; weak D call: TRBD1 (7 bases). Input material: blood. This sequence originates from a girl aged 2-15 years in good health. CDR3: CASGLGEVGTVEFF. The CDR3 DNA sequence: TGTGCTAGTGGTTTGGGGGAGGTTGGGACAGTAGAGTTCTTC.